The 27 T cell receptor beta chains reported below all come from one sample, sequenced in a study of OX40 agonist ivuxolimab in advanced cancers. Library generation was performed with the immunoSEQ multiplex PCR assay. The immuneACCESS repertoire file appears here via TCRdb, limited to in-frame rearrangements. These files lack a portion of the clones; in checked studies, under half of the deficit traces to unresolved V genes, and the cause of the others is not known. The sample table records 100,000 or so clones; 70% to 85% of these occur just once. The biggest ten clones account for 5.5% of the sample. Here the sequenced sample was CD4+ or CD8+ T cells sorted from blood, taken in a trial of the OX40 agonist ivuxolimab. Receptors originate from an adult with an advanced solid tumor such as melanoma, head and neck, liver or kidney cancer.

V gene TRBV28 combines with J gene TRBJ1-1, with D perhaps matching TRBD1 (5 bases). CDR1 and CDR2 from the germline V gene are MDHEN and SYDVKM. V lost 7 bases and J lost 4, with 16 bases in between. The CDR3 spans 14 residues. CDR3 sequence: CASTPGGVVTEAFF. As DNA, the CDR3 is TGTGCCAGCACCCCGGGGGGAGTAGTCACTGAAGCTTTCTTT.

The genes are TRBV6-5 and TRBJ1-4; D gene unclear. The CDR3 extends over 14 amino acids. Trimming left V 6 bases short and J 8 bases short, with 16 bases between. The germline gives CDR1 MNHEY, CDR2 SVGAGI. The CDR3 loop reads CASSPVILGEKLFF. The DNA for the CDR3 is TGTGCCAGCAGCCCCGTCATTCTAGGGGAAAAACTGTTTTTT.

In this sample, this clone turned up a few times. V and J are TRBV19 and TRBJ2-3, with 7 positions matching TRBD1. This CDR3 contains 13 residues. The trim removed 8 bases at V and 8 bases at J, leaving 10 bases unmatched. Germline V lookup: CDR1 LNHDA, CDR2 SQIVND (reference sequence). The chain's CDR3 is CASAPRQGGTQYF. The CDR3 DNA is TGTGCCAGTGCGCCTCGACAGGGTGGTACGCAGTATTTT.

The chain carries TRBV28 and TRBJ2-7; D could derive from TRBD1 or TRBD2 (6 bases each). The CDR3 sequence is 15 residues long. Germline V CDR1 and CDR2: MDHEN, SYDVKM. V lost 6 bases, J lost 5 bases, and 20 bases lay in between. The CDR3 sequence is CASSSLRGPNHEQYF. The CDR3 DNA reads TGTGCCAGCAGCTCTCTTCGGGGGCCCAATCACGAGCAGTACTTC.

This clone was picked up one time. The rearrangement links TRBV14 to TRBJ1-1, with 9 nucleotides matching TRBD1. From germline, CDR1 is SGHDN and CDR2 FVKESK. This CDR3 is built from 15 residues. The V gene end was trimmed by 2 bases and the J gene end by 6 bases; junction bases not matched to a gene: 7. CDR3 nucleotide sequence: TGTGCCAGCAGCCAACTACGGGACAGGGCTGCTGAAGCTTTCTTT. As protein: CASSQLRDRAAEAFF.

The chain links TRBV11-3 to TRBJ2-3; 8 nucleotides line up with TRBD2. In germline, CDR1 is SGHNT, CDR2 YENEEA. This CDR3 is 16 amino acids long. Unmatched junction bases numbered 9, after V lost 1 base and J lost 6 bases. The CDR3 DNA reads TGTGCCAGCAGCTTAGGGACTAGCCAGAGTTCCGATACGCAGTATTTT. Translating gives CASSLGTSQSSDTQYF.

The rearrangement uses TRBV11-3 and TRBJ1-1, with unresolved D. Germline CDR1 reads SGHNT; CDR2 reads YENEEA. V dropped 3 bases and J dropped 1 base, with 6 bases sitting between them. CDR3 length equals 13 residues. The DNA of the CDR3 is TGTGCCAGCAGCTTTAGACAGAACACTGAAGCTTTCTTT. It yields the protein CASSFRQNTEAFF.

CDR3: CASSFRSADNSPLHF. The CDR3 DNA follows: TGTGCCAGCAGTTTTCGGTCAGCTGATAATTCACCCCTCCACTTT. The J gene is TRBJ1-6, the V gene TRBV27; D is ambiguous. CDR1 is MNHEY and CDR2 is SMNVEV in the germline V gene (reference sequence). V was pared by 3 bases and J by 5 bases, with 11 bases between. The CDR3 is 15 amino acids.

This clone was detected only once. The chain recombines TRBV2 with TRBJ1-4, with a tentative D call TRBD1 (5 bases). Looked up from germline, CDR1 is SNHLY and CDR2 is FYNNEI. The CDR3 spans 13 residues. Trimming took off 11 bases at V and 5 bases at J, with 15 bases between the two ends. The CDR3 DNA follows: TGTGCCGACTCGGGGGACGGGAATGAAAAACTGTTTTTT. Residues: CADSGDGNEKLFF.

This chain links TRBV19 with TRBJ1-2; TRBD1 matches at 9 bases. V lost 5 bases and J lost 4; bases outside the gene matches: 2. This CDR3 is 13 amino acids long. The germline V gene encodes CDR1 LNHDA and CDR2 SQIVND (reference sequence). Here the CDR3 reads CASSWDRVYGYTF. CDR3 nucleotide sequence: TGTGCCAGTAGTTGGGACAGGGTCTATGGCTACACCTTC.

The chain combines TRBV4-1 with TRBJ2-1; D not resolved. This CDR3 comprises 12 residues. Trimming took off 1 base at V and 10 bases at J, with 8 bases between the two ends. Germline CDR1 reads MGHRA; CDR2 reads YSYEKL. The CDR3, as DNA: TGCGCCAGCAGCCAAGCTGGAGTGGAGCAGTTCTTC. This encodes CASSQAGVEQFF.

The chain joins TRBV7-9 to TRBJ1-4; D is ambiguous. V was pared by 1 base and J by 6 bases, with 9 bases between. The CDR3 extends over 14 amino acids. CDR1 SEHNR and CDR2 FQNEAQ come from the germline V gene (reference sequence). The CDR3 here is CASSLGAVDEKLFF. CDR3 nucleotide sequence: TGTGCCAGCAGCTTAGGTGCGGTGGATGAAAAACTGTTTTTT. Variable domain in full (rest from reference TRBV7-9 and TRBJ1-4): DTGVSQNPRHKITKRGQNVTFRCDPISEHNRLYWYRQTLGQGPEFLTYFQNEAQLEKSRLLSDRFSAERPKGSFSTLEIQRTEQGDSAMYLCASSLGAVDEKLFFGSGTQLSVL.

This rearrangement joins TRBV5-8 to TRBJ1-2; 7 bases align to TRBD1. Per germline, CDR1 SGHTS and CDR2 YDEGEE. Trimming at V came to 3 bases and at J to 6 bases, leaving 5 bases not matched to a gene. This CDR3 is built from 13 residues. The DNA for the CDR3 is TGTGCCAGCAGCTCAGACAGGGTGGATGGCTACACCTTC. Translated: CASSSDRVDGYTF.

V and J are TRBV27 and TRBJ1-2; 10 nucleotides align to TRBD1. CDR1 is MNHEY and CDR2 is SMNVEV in the germline V gene (reference sequence). There are 15 residues in the CDR3. The J segment lost 4 bases and the V segment lost 2 bases, leaving 4 bases of the junction unmatched. The CDR3: CASSLGQGVIYGYTF. CDR3 coding DNA: TGTGCCAGCAGTTTAGGACAGGGGGTAATCTATGGCTACACCTTC.

As regards this clone: The sample carries other DNA sequences with the same CDR3. V gene TRBV2 combines with J gene TRBJ2-7; perhaps TRBD2 as D (5 bases). V was pared by 4 bases and J by 0 bases, with 10 bases between. The CDR3 length is 14 residues. Germline V gene sequence: CDR1 SNHLY, CDR2 FYNNEI. The CDR3 DNA sequence: TGTGCCAGCAGTGTCGAGGGTAGCTCCTACGAGCAGTACTTC. Translated, it gives CASSVEGSSYEQYF. The whole variable domain, remainder taken from reference TRBV2 and TRBJ2-7, is EPEVTQTPSHQVTQMGQEVILRCVPISNHLYFYWYRQILGQKVEFLVSFYNNEISEKSEIFDDQFSVERPDGSNFTLKIRSTKLEDSAMYFCASSVEGSSYEQYFGPGTRLTVT.

The gene calls are TRBV7-2 and TRBJ1-2, with 7 bases aligning to TRBD1. Trimming at V came to 1 base and at J to 4 bases, leaving 6 bases not matched to a gene. This CDR3 is built from 15 residues. Germline CDR1 SGHTA, CDR2 FQGNSA. In DNA form, the CDR3 reads TGTGCCAGCAGCTTAGTCCAGGGGGTCTTCTATGGCTACACCTTC. Translating it yields CASSLVQGVFYGYTF. Full variable domain (remainder filled in from reference TRBV7-2 and TRBJ1-2): GAGVSQSPSNKVTEKGKDVELRCDPISGHTALYWYRQSLGQGLEFLIYFQGNSAPDKSGLPSDRFSAERTGGSVSTLTIQRTQQEDSAVYLCASSLVQGVFYGYTFGSGTRLTVV.

As DNA, the CDR3 is TGTGCCAGCAGCGTAAGGTTAATGAGCTCCTACGAGCAGTACTTC. Translating it yields CASSVRLMSSYEQYF. This chain connects TRBV9 to TRBJ2-7; D is unclear. CDR1 SGDLS and CDR2 YYNGEE come from the germline V gene. Trimming left V 1 base short and J 0 bases short, with 11 bases between. The CDR3 extends over 15 amino acids.

The chain is built from TRBV9 and TRBJ1-2; 8 nucleotides match TRBD1. The CDR3 has 13 amino acids. V lost 4 bases, J lost 6 bases, and 5 bases stayed unmatched. CDR1 and CDR2 from the germline V gene are SGDLS and YYNGEE. The CDR3 sequence: CASSIRTGNGYTF. CDR3 DNA: TGTGCCAGCAGCATCCGGACAGGGAATGGCTACACCTTC.

The CDR3 DNA follows: TGTGCCAGTAGTATAGGACAGGGAATGACAGATACGCAGTATTTT. Amino acid sequence: CASSIGQGMTDTQYF. The chain has TRBV19 and TRBJ2-3; 7 positions agree with TRBD1. CDR3 length: 15 amino acids. CDR1 and CDR2 from the germline V gene are LNHDA and SQIVND (reference sequence). V trimming: 1 base; J trimming: 3 bases; junction bases outside the gene matches: 4.

This clone occurred once. V gene TRBV19 combines with J gene TRBJ1-5; D ambiguous. V was clipped by 3 bases and J by 3 bases, with 6 bases between them. The CDR3 is 13 residues long. Germline V gene lookup returns CDR1 LNHDA and CDR2 SQIVND (reference sequence). CDR3 nucleotide sequence: TGTGCCAGTAGTATTACCATCAATCAGCCCCAGCATTTT. It yields the protein CASSITINQPQHF. The variable domain in full, with the rest retrieved from reference TRBV19 and TRBJ1-5, is DGGITQSPKYLFRKEGQNVTLSCEQNLNHDAMYWYRQDPGQGLRLIYYSQIVNDFQKGDIAEGYSVSREKKESFPLTVTSAQKNPTAFYLCASSITINQPQHFGDGTRLSIL.

The rearrangement joins TRBV19 to TRBJ2-2; tentatively, D is TRBD1 (7 bases). In germline, CDR1 is LNHDA, CDR2 SQIVND (reference sequence). CDR3 size: 15 residues. V lost 3 bases and J 1 base, leaving 9 bases between the germline ends. CDR3 sequence reads: CASSMQGGNTGELFF. CDR3 in DNA: TGTGCCAGTAGTATGCAGGGGGGGAACACCGGGGAGCTGTTTTTT.

V is TRBV4-1 and J is TRBJ2-7, with 8 bases fitting TRBD2. The V gene end was trimmed by 2 bases and the J gene end by 3 bases; junction bases not matched to a gene: 6. CDR1 and CDR2 (germline): MGHRA, YSYEKL. The CDR3 is made up of 15 amino acids. CDR3 DNA: TGCGCCAGCAGCCAATCTAGCGGGTTGAACTACGAGCAGTACTTC. Translating it yields CASSQSSGLNYEQYF.

V gene TRBV5-8 combines with J gene TRBJ2-2, with 12 bases lining up with TRBD2. Germline V CDR1 and CDR2: SGHTS, YDEGEE. There are 17 residues in the CDR3. The V gene end was trimmed by 3 bases and the J gene end by 5 bases; junction bases not matched to a gene: 8. In DNA, the CDR3 is TGTGCCAGCAGCTCCCGGAGGACTAGCGGGAAGACCGGGGAGCTGTTTTTT. Translating gives CASSSRRTSGKTGELFF.

The V call is TRBV11-2, the J call TRBJ2-7, with D possibly called TRBD1 or TRBD2 (5 bases each). The CDR3 is 13 residues long. Trimming pared 5 bases from V and 8 bases from J, leaving 16 bases between. Germline-derived CDR1 and CDR2 are SGHAT and FQNNGV. The CDR3 sequence is CASSEGRLSQQYF. Here the CDR3 DNA reads TGTGCCAGCAGCGAGGGGAGACTTAGCCAGCAGTACTTC.

The chain recombines TRBV7-6 with TRBJ1-6; TRBD1 matches at 8 bases. The CDR3 consists of 16 residues. The V segment lost 1 base and the J segment 10 bases; nucleotides outside the gene matches: 9. Germline lookup yields CDR1 SGHVS and CDR2 FNYEAQ. The CDR3 spells CASSLEGWTGRSPLHF. The DNA for the CDR3 is TGTGCCAGCAGCTTAGAGGGGTGGACAGGGCGCTCACCCCTCCACTTT.

This clone has only a few counts. The chain uses TRBV9 and TRBJ1-3, with D possibly being TRBD1 (6 bases). V was cut by 4 bases and J by 0 bases, with 14 bases left in between. This CDR3 is built from 16 residues. CDR1 is SGDLS and CDR2 is YYNGEE in the germline V gene. The CDR3 here is CASSIKTGLSGNTIYF. The CDR3 nucleotides are TGTGCCAGCAGCATCAAGACAGGCCTCTCTGGAAACACCATATATTTT.

J is TRBJ2-3 and V is TRBV4-2; 8 bases are a match to TRBD2. The germline gives CDR1 LGHNA, CDR2 YNFKEQ. This CDR3 spans 20 amino acids. V shed 3 bases and J 0 bases; nucleotides not matched to a gene: 17. The CDR3 spells CASSQDPGLEKTLSTDTQYF. DNA for the CDR3: TGTGCCAGCAGCCAGGACCCGGGACTAGAAAAAACCTTAAGCACAGATACGCAGTATTTT.